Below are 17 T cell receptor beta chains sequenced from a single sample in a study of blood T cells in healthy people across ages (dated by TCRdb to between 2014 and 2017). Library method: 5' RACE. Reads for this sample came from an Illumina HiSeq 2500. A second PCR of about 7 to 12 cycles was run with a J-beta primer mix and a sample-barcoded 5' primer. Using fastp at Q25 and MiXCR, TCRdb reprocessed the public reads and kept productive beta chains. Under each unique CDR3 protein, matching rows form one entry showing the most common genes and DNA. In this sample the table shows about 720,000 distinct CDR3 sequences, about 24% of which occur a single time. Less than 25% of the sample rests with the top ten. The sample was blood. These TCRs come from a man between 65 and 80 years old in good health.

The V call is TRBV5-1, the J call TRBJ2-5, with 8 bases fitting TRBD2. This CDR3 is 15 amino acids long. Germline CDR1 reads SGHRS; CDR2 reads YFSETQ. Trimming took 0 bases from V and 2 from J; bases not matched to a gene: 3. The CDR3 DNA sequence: TGCGCCAGCAGCTTGGATAGCGGGGCGCAAGAGACCCAGTACTTC. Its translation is CASSLDSGAQETQYF.

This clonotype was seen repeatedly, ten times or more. CDR3 sequence reads: CASSLVGGFTDTQYF. The CDR3 nucleotides are TGTGCCAGCAGCTTAGTGGGCGGATTCACAGATACGCAGTATTTT. The rearrangement uses TRBV7-8 and TRBJ2-3; no reliable D call. V lost 1 base to trimming and J lost 2 bases, with 10 bases between them. Looked up from germline, CDR1 is SGHVS and CDR2 is FQNEAQ. The CDR3 runs 15 residues.

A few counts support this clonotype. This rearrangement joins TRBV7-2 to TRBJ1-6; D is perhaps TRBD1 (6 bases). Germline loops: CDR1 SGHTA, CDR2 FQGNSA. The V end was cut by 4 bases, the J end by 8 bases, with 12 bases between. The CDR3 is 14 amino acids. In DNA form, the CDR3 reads TGTGCCAGCAGCTCCAGGACAGTGTATTCACCCCTCCACTTT. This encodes CASSSRTVYSPLHF.

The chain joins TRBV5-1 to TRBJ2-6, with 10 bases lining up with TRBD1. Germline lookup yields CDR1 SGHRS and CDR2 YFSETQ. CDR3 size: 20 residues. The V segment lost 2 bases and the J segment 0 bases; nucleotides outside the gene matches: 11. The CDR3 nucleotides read TGCGCCAGCAGCTTAGTGACAGGGGGCGTATTCCTCTCTGGGGCCAACGTCCTGACTTTC. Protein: CASSLVTGGVFLSGANVLTF.

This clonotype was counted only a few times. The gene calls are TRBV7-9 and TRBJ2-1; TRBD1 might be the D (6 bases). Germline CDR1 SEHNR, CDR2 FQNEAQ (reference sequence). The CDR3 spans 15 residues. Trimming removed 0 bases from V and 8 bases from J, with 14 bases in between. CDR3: CASSLALGQRDEQFF. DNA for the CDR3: TGTGCCAGCAGCTTAGCGCTGGGACAAAGGGATGAGCAGTTCTTC.

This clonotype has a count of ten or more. CDR3 residues: CASNSREPYNEQFF. In DNA form, the CDR3 reads TGTGCCAGCAATAGCAGAGAACCCTACAATGAGCAGTTCTTC. This rearrangement joins TRBV2 to TRBJ2-1; D ambiguous. CDR1 and CDR2 from the germline V gene are SNHLY and FYNNEI. Trimming stripped 7 bases from V and 2 bases from J, with 12 bases between. This CDR3 spans 14 amino acids.

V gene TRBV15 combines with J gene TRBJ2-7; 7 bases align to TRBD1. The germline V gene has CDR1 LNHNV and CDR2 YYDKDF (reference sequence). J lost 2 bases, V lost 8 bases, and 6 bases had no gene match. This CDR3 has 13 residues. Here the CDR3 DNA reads TGTGCCACCTCCCGGGACAGAACCTACGAGCAGTACTTC. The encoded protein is CATSRDRTYEQYF. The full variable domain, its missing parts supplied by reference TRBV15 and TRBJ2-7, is DAMVIQNPRYQVTQFGKPVTLSCSQTLNHNVMYWYQQKSSQAPKLLFHYYDKDFNNEADTPDNFQSRRPNTSFCFLDIRSPGLGDTAMYLCATSRDRTYEQYFGPGTRLTVT.

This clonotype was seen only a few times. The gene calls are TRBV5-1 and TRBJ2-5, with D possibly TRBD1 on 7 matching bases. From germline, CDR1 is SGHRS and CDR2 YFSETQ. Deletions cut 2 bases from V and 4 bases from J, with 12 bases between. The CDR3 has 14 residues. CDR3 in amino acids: CASSFRQGGETQYF. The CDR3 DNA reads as TGCGCCAGCAGCTTCCGACAGGGAGGAGAGACCCAGTACTTC.

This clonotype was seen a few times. CDR3 amino acids: CAIIQSPDGQGAFF. As DNA, the CDR3 is TGTGCCATCATCCAATCCCCTGACGGTCAGGGAGCTTTCTTT. This rearrangement joins TRBV10-3 to TRBJ1-1, with a possible D match to TRBD1 (5 bases). CDR3 length: 14 residues. V was shortened by 7 bases and J by 10 bases, with 22 bases between the two germline ends. Germline V gene data show CDR1 as ENHRY and CDR2 as SYGVKD.

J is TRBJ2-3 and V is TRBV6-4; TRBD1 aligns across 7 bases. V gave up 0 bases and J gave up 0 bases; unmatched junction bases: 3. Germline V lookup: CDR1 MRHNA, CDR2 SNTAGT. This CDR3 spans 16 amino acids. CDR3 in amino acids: CASSDSWTGSTDTQYF. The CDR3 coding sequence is TGTGCCAGCAGTGACTCGTGGACAGGCAGCACAGATACGCAGTATTTT.

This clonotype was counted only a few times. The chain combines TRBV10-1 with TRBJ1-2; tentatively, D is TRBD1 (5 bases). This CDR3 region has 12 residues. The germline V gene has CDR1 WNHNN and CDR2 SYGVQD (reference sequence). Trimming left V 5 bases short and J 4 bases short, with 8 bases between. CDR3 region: CASSRDLYGYTF. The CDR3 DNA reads TGCGCCAGCAGTCGGGACCTCTATGGCTACACCTTC.

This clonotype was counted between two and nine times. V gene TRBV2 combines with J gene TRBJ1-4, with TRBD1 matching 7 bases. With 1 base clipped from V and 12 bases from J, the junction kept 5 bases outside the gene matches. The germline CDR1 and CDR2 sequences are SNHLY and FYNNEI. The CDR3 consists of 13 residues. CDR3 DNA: TGTGCCAGCAGTGAAGGACAGGGCGGGGAACTGTTTTTT. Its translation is CASSEGQGGELFF.

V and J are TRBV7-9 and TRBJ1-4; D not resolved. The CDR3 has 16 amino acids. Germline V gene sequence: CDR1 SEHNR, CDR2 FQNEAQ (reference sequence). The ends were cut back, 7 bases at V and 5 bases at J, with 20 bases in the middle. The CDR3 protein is CASTPTVMGKNEKLFF. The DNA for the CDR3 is TGTGCCAGCACCCCGACCGTAATGGGGAAAAATGAAAAACTGTTTTTT.

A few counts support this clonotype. CDR3 nucleotides: TGCAGTGCCCCCGTGCTAGCGGGATACACAGATACGCAGTATTTT. Amino acid sequence: CSAPVLAGYTDTQYF. The V and J genes are TRBV20-1 and TRBJ2-3; 9 positions match TRBD2. V shed 6 bases, J shed 2 bases, and the junction held 9 bases outside the gene matches. Looked up from germline, CDR1 is DFQATT and CDR2 is SNEGSKA (reference sequence). CDR3 length: 15 amino acids.

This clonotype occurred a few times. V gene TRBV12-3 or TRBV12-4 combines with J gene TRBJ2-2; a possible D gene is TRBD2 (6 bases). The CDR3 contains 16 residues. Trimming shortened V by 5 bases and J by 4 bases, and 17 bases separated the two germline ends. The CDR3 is CASSPRGGQSTGELFF. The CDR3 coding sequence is TGTGCCAGCAGTCCGCGGGGAGGCCAATCCACCGGGGAGCTGTTTTTT.

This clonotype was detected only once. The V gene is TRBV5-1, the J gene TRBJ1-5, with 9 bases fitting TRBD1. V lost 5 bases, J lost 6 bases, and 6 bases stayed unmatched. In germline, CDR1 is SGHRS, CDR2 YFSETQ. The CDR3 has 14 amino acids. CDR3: CASSLTGGPQPQHF. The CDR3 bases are TGCGCCAGCAGTCTTACAGGGGGCCCTCAGCCCCAGCATTTT.

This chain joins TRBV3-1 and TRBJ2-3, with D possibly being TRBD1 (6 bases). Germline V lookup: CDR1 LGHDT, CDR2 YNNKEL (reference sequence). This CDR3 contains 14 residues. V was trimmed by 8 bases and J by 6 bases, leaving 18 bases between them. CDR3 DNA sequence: TGTGCCAGCTCAGGCATGGGGGCCCTGGATACGCAGTATTTT. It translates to CASSGMGALDTQYF.